This T cell receptor beta chain was recorded in a study of blood T cell repertoires in COVID-19. The assay was immunoSEQ multiplex PCR, and TCRdb's table has in-frame clones only and misses some. The profile shows about 480,000 clones, 75% to 90% of them singletons. Germline values: CDR1 SGHAT, CDR2 FQNNGV. The length of the CDR3 is 16 residues. V was clipped by 1 base and J by 7 bases; unmatched bases: 7. This chain joins TRBV11-2 and TRBJ1-1, with 12 bases fitting TRBD1. Sample: peripheral blood. This TCR was sampled from a woman in her twenties or thirties with acute or convalescent COVID-19. The CDR3 DNA reads as TGTGCCAGCAGCTTAGGGGGACAGGGGGCGAGGATTGAAGCTTTCTTT. It specifies CASSLGGQGARIEAFF.